A single sample is the source of the 24 T cell receptor beta chains below, sequenced in a study of T cell responses to AZD1222 COVID-19 vaccine. The repertoire was sequenced with immunoSEQ multiplex PCR; TCRdb's copy has only in-frame clones and lacks some. The sample lists 110,000 to 150,000 clones, just over 90% occurring once. This sample comprised peripheral blood, obtained on day 0 of AZD1222 vaccination. The receptors originated from an adult in good health.

This clone was picked up one time. This chain connects TRBV18 to TRBJ2-7, with TRBD1 identical over 9 bases. Looked up from germline, CDR1 is KGHSH and CDR2 is LQKENI. The CDR3 totals 15 residues. Trimming took 5 bases from V and 0 from J; bases not matched to a gene: 5. CDR3 loop: CASSADRGTSYEQYF. The DNA of the CDR3 is TGTGCCAGCTCAGCCGACAGGGGGACCTCCTACGAGCAGTACTTC.

The chain is built from TRBV7-2 and TRBJ2-3; the match to TRBD1 covers 9 bases. Trimming cost V 5 bases and J 2 bases; bases outside gene matches: 8. The germline V gene has CDR1 SGHTA and CDR2 FQGNSA. The CDR3 extends over 16 amino acids. Here the CDR3 DNA reads TGTGCCAGCAGCGGGCGCGGGACAGGGCCCACAGATACGCAGTATTTT. This translates into CASSGRGTGPTDTQYF.

V and J are TRBV4-3 and TRBJ2-1; D perhaps matches TRBD2 (6 bases). Per the germline V gene, CDR1 is LGHNA and CDR2 is YSLEER. The V and J ends lost 0 bases and 5 bases respectively, with 8 bases between them. CDR3 size: 14 residues. As DNA, the CDR3 is TGCGCCAGCAGCCAAGATTCGGGGGACAATGAGCAGTTCTTC. This codes for CASSQDSGDNEQFF.

The chain couples TRBV27 to TRBJ2-3; 7 bases align to TRBD2. After removal of 0 bases from V and 7 bases from J, the junction contained 1 base not matched to a gene. Looked up from germline, CDR1 is MNHEY and CDR2 is SMNVEV (reference sequence). The CDR3 runs 13 residues. CDR3 sequence (DNA): TGTGCCAGCAGTTTATCGGGGACTAATACGCAGTATTTT. As protein: CASSLSGTNTQYF.

The chain employs TRBV9 and TRBJ2-1, with TRBD2 matching over 11 bases. Trimming at V came to 4 bases and at J to 8 bases, leaving 8 bases not matched to a gene. This CDR3 is built from 15 residues. From germline, CDR1 is SGDLS and CDR2 YYNGEE. CDR3 nucleotide sequence: TGTGCCAGCAGCCCCGGGGCTAGCGGGGGGTATGAGCAGTTCTTC. It is translated as CASSPGASGGYEQFF. Full variable domain (rest looked up from reference TRBV9 and TRBJ2-1): DSGVTQTPKHLITATGQRVTLRCSPRSGDLSVYWYQQSLDQGLQFLIQYYNGEERAKGNILERFSAQQFPDLHSELNLSSLELGDSALYFCASSPGASGGYEQFFGPGTRLTVL.

The chain employs TRBV7-9 and TRBJ1-2; D is possibly TRBD1 (5 bases). Germline CDR1 and CDR2: SEHNR and FQNEAQ (reference sequence). V was pared by 0 bases and J by 8 bases, with 16 bases between. The CDR3 is 15 amino acids. CDR3 protein: CASSLALGPVGGYTF. CDR3 in DNA: TGTGCCAGCAGCTTAGCCCTGGGGCCAGTAGGAGGCTACACCTTC.

The chain combines TRBV6-4 with TRBJ1-3; perhaps TRBD1 as D (6 bases). Germline CDR1 reads MRHNA; CDR2 reads SNTAGT. CDR3 length: 15 residues. Trimming removed 4 bases at V and 2 bases at J, with 12 bases between. DNA for the CDR3: TGTGCCAGCAGTGCCACAGGGAACCCTGGAAACACCATATATTTT. Its protein is CASSATGNPGNTIYF.

The V call is TRBV7-3, the J call TRBJ2-2, with 8 bases aligning to TRBD2. V dropped 8 bases and J dropped 5; count of bases not matched to a gene: 10. Germline values: CDR1 SGHTA, CDR2 FQGTGA. The CDR3 is made up of 15 amino acids. The DNA of the CDR3 is TGTGCCAGCTCCTACCGCGGGGGGTTGACCGGGGAGCTGTTTTTT. As protein: CASSYRGGLTGELFF.

This chain connects TRBV7-2 to TRBJ2-1; TRBD1 matches at 8 bases. The CDR3 is made up of 15 amino acids. V gave up 5 bases and J gave up 6 bases; unmatched junction bases: 9. The germline gives CDR1 SGHTA, CDR2 FQGNSA. The CDR3 region has the DNA TGTGCCAGCAGCCAGGGGGCCTCGGGACCCAATGAGCAGTTCTTC. Translating gives CASSQGASGPNEQFF.

V and J are TRBV24-1 and TRBJ1-1; no firm D call. Germline V gene data show CDR1 as KGHDR and CDR2 as SFDVKD. This CDR3 is built from 13 residues. V gave up 3 bases and J gave up 1 base, with 5 bases separating them. The CDR3 region has the DNA TGTGCCACCAGTGATCCTAAGAACACTGAAGCTTTCTTT. This translates into CATSDPKNTEAFF.

The sample holds one count of this clone. This chain connects TRBV27 to TRBJ2-5, with 9 bases fitting TRBD2. Trimming removed 4 bases from V and 1 base from J; junction bases left unmatched: 7. CDR1 is MNHEY, CDR2 SMNVEV, per germline (reference sequence). There are 16 residues in the CDR3. CDR3 in amino acids: CASSSVAGATQETQYF. The CDR3 DNA reads as TGTGCCAGCAGTTCGGTAGCGGGGGCTACCCAAGAGACCCAGTACTTC.

This sequence joins TRBV7-8 and TRBJ2-2, with a tentative D call TRBD1 (5 bases). The CDR3 is made up of 15 amino acids. From germline, CDR1 is SGHVS and CDR2 FQNEAQ. The ends were cut back, 1 base at V and 6 bases at J, with 12 bases in the middle. CDR3 residues: CASSLVVRAAGELFF. In DNA form, the CDR3 reads TGTGCCAGCAGCTTAGTTGTCAGGGCGGCCGGGGAGCTGTTTTTT.

The chain employs TRBV3-1 (or the pseudogene TRBV3-2) and TRBJ1-2; D uncertain. The CDR3 runs to 13 residues. Germline V gene data show CDR1 as LGHDT and CDR2 as YNNKEL (reference sequence). The V and J ends lost 4 bases and 5 bases respectively, with 11 bases between them. In DNA form, the CDR3 reads TGTGCCAGCAGCCGAAGTGCGAGATATGGCTACACCTTC. Protein product: CASSRSARYGYTF.

The genes are TRBV5-1 and TRBJ1-2; D perhaps matches TRBD1 (5 bases). Between the trimmed V and J ends, which lost 1 base and 1 base, there was a span of 14 bases. Germline-derived CDR1 and CDR2 are SGHRS and YFSETQ. The CDR3 is 16 amino acids. CDR3 region: CASSLSSPGSNYGYTF. The CDR3 DNA is TGCGCCAGCAGCTTGAGTTCGCCAGGGAGTAACTATGGCTACACCTTC.

This clone was seen only once. The V call is TRBV10-3, the J call TRBJ2-5, with 8 bases matching TRBD2. The CDR3 sequence is 20 residues long. The germline V gene encodes CDR1 ENHRY and CDR2 SYGVKD. V gave up 0 bases and J gave up 5 bases; unmatched junction bases: 20. CDR3 region: CAISESSVRAGALMGETQYF. The CDR3 DNA follows: TGTGCCATCAGTGAGTCAAGTGTACGAGCGGGGGCGCTTATGGGGGAGACCCAGTACTTC.

This clone was recorded once. The chain recombines TRBV28 with TRBJ1-3; TRBD1 might be the D (5 bases). Germline V gene lookup returns CDR1 MDHEN and CDR2 SYDVKM. This CDR3 is 15 amino acids long. The germline V and J ends were trimmed by 5 bases and 0 bases, with 11 bases remaining between them. The CDR3 region is CASSRDRRSGNTIYF. The CDR3 nucleotides read TGTGCCAGCAGTAGGGACCGTCGCTCTGGAAACACCATATATTTT.

V gene TRBV5-1 combines with J gene TRBJ1-2; D is perhaps TRBD1 (5 bases). Germline V gene lookup returns CDR1 SGHRS and CDR2 YFSETQ. The CDR3 runs to 15 residues. Trimming cost V 3 bases and J 0 bases, with 12 bases left between them. The CDR3 loop is CASSSAGRANYGYTF. The DNA of the CDR3 is TGCGCCAGCAGCTCGGCAGGGAGAGCTAACTATGGCTACACCTTC.

The chain employs TRBV6-6 and TRBJ2-1; 7 nucleotides agree with TRBD1. Losses at the gene ends were 0 bases for V and 4 bases for J; bases not matched to a gene: 6. This CDR3 is 16 amino acids long. Germline assignment: CDR1 MNHNY and CDR2 SVGAGI (reference sequence). Written as DNA, the CDR3 is TGTGCCAGCAGTTACTCGGTCGGGACAGTTTACAATGAGCAGTTCTTC. This encodes CASSYSVGTVYNEQFF.

The chain uses TRBV6-1 and TRBJ1-5; 7 nucleotides agree with TRBD1. Unmatched junction bases numbered 8, after V lost 4 bases and J lost 2 bases. Germline V lookup: CDR1 MNHNS, CDR2 SASEGT. The CDR3 consists of 16 residues. The CDR3 nucleotides read TGTGCCAGCAGTGGCAAACAGGGGTACCGCAATCAGCCCCAGCATTTT. Amino acids: CASSGKQGYRNQPQHF.

The chain carries TRBV4-2 and TRBJ2-7, with D perhaps matching TRBD2 (7 bases). There are 21 residues in the CDR3. V was cut by 4 bases and J by 0 bases, with 31 bases left in between. Germline V gene data show CDR1 as LGHNA and CDR2 as YNFKEQ. As DNA, the CDR3 is TGTGCCAGCAGCCGCCTCAGGGGTGGAACAGGGACGGCGGGAGTCTCCTACGAGCAGTACTTC. It yields the protein CASSRLRGGTGTAGVSYEQYF.

The chain uses TRBV2 and TRBJ2-7, with unresolved D. Germline V gene data show CDR1 as SNHLY and CDR2 as FYNNEI. Trimming shortened V by 1 base and J by 0 bases, and 10 bases separated the two germline ends. This CDR3 spans 15 amino acids. The CDR3, as DNA: TGTGCCAGCAGTGAAGTGCCTTCGAGCTCCTACGAGCAGTACTTC. It codes for CASSEVPSSSYEQYF.

This chain uses TRBV19 with TRBJ2-3; weak D call: TRBD2 (7 bases). Germline loops: CDR1 LNHDA, CDR2 SQIVND (reference sequence). The CDR3 runs 14 residues. Trimming pared 5 bases from V and 7 bases from J, leaving 16 bases between. This chain's CDR3 is CASSLGGAGNTQYF. CDR3 nucleotides: TGTGCCAGTAGTCTGGGGGGGGCCGGGAATACGCAGTATTTT.

J is TRBJ1-4 and V is TRBV11-3; D not resolved. The germline CDR1 and CDR2 sequences are SGHNT and YENEEA. This CDR3 has 16 residues. The V gene lost 5 bases and the J gene lost 5 bases, with 18 bases spanning the gap. The CDR3 here is CASSPPSGQLNEKLFF. Here the CDR3 DNA reads TGTGCCAGCAGCCCGCCTTCCGGGCAGTTAAATGAAAAACTGTTTTTT.

The genes are TRBV24-1 and TRBJ2-5; D not resolved. Trimming took off 4 bases at V and 5 bases at J, with 13 bases between the two ends. The CDR3 contains 14 residues. Germline V gives CDR1 KGHDR, CDR2 SFDVKD. The CDR3 nucleotides read TGTGCCACCAGTGACCCCCCTGGGGTCGAGACCCAGTACTTC. This gives the protein CATSDPPGVETQYF.